This T cell receptor (beta chain) was found in a study of T cell responses to AZD1222 COVID-19 vaccine. Comment on this clone: Its specificity is unknown.

The CDR3 extends over 14 amino acids. Per the germline V gene, CDR1 is SGHRS and CDR2 is YFSETQ. V was shortened by 2 bases and J by 7 bases, with 15 bases between the two germline ends. Study findings and constraints: Donors were mostly white British, more females; clonal diversity possibly underestimated. Spike-specific TCRs gained breadth and depth after people received two AZD1222 doses. AZD1222 recipients seropositive at baseline numbered only 6 or 7.

TCRdb's table, derived via immunoSEQ multiplex PCR, lists solely in-frame clones and lacks some. The sample consists of 120,000 to 150,000 clones, roughly 89% of them appearing once. This chain uses TRBV5-1 with TRBJ1-1; D gene uncertain. The specimen was peripheral blood, collected 28 days after the second dose of the MenACWY control vaccine. The clonotype originates from an adult who received the MenACWY meningococcal vaccine as a control. CDR3 sequence: CASSFTEHRYEAFF. The CDR3 DNA is TGCGCCAGCAGCTTCACAGAACACCGATATGAAGCTTTCTTT.